The next 9 T cell receptor beta chains were all read from a single sample in a study of tumor and adjacent non-tumor tissue in lung cancer. No cell sorting was done before RNA was extracted from the tissue. More than 3 cm separated this lung sample from the edge of the tumor. TCRbeta libraries were built with three rounds of nested PCR, modified from ARM-PCR. TCRdb ran MiXCR on the multiplex PCR reads and lists one entry per CDR3 protein. This sample has about 48,000 distinct CDR3 sequences, with 64% found just once. Sequenced sample: distant non-tumor lung tissue. All receptors come from a woman in her 70s with non-small cell lung cancer.

Concerning this clonotype itself: A single base separates this from a much larger clone, so it may be a read error. J is TRBJ1-2 and V is TRBV6-5; D may be TRBD1 (5 bases). Trimming left V 4 bases short and J 3 bases short, with 15 bases between. The CDR3 is made up of 15 amino acids. The V gene's germline CDR1 is MNHEY and CDR2 SVGAGI. The CDR3 reads CASSCFSGHDYGYTF. As DNA, the CDR3 is TGTGCCAGCAGTTGCTTCTCGGGGCATGACTATGGCTACACCTTC.

With respect to this clonotype: Compared with germline, one end of the junction differs, possibly owing to a read error. The CDR3 reads CTSRPQSQNSGTQYF. In DNA, the CDR3 is TGTACCAGCAGGCCCCAGTCGCAAAACTCGGGGACCCAGTACTTC. The chain uses TRBV12-3 or TRBV12-4 and TRBJ2-5; D is undetermined. The CDR3 is 15 residues long.

For this clonotype: The junction differs from germline at one of its ends, possibly a read error. This chain connects TRBV10-1 to TRBJ2-2, with 10 bases lining up with TRBD2. CDR3 length: 16 amino acids. Germline V CDR1 and CDR2: WNHNN, SYGVQD (reference sequence). The CDR3 nucleotides are TGCGTCAGCAGCTTGCTAGCGGGAGAGGACACCTGGGAGCTGTTTTTT. Its protein product is CVSSLLAGEDTWELFF.

Turning to this clonotype: Since a much larger clone is just one base distant, this may be a read error. V and J are TRBV11-2 and TRBJ2-5; 14 bases match TRBD2. Germline V lookup: CDR1 SGHAT, CDR2 FQNNGV. The CDR3 runs 16 residues. CDR3 protein: CASSWGGLAGEETRYF. CDR3 in DNA: TGTGCCAGCAGCTGGGGGGGACTAGCGGGAGAAGAGACCCGGTACTTC.

Comments on this clonotype: Lacking the conserved final phenylalanine or tryptophan, this CDR3 likely reflects a read error. It is unclear where the CDR3 begins or ends on the DNA, so no DNA is shown, and the CDR3 is as TCRdb lists it. V usage is TRBV11-3 and J usage is TRBJ2-1. Germline lookup yields CDR1 SGHNT and CDR2 YENEEA. The CDR3 totals 13 residues, both ends included. The CDR3 protein is CASSLSYHNERFL.

This clonotype occurred many times. The CDR3, as DNA: TGTGCCAGCAGCCTCGGGACTAGCGGGAACACCGGGGAGCTGTTTTTT. Translating it yields CASSLGTSGNTGELFF. The V gene is TRBV7-8, the J gene TRBJ2-2; 11 bases match TRBD2. This CDR3 is built from 16 residues. Germline V lookup: CDR1 SGHVS, CDR2 FQNEAQ. V was pared by 5 bases and J by 1 base, with 3 bases of the junction left unmatched.

On this clonotype itself: The junction shows a germline mismatch at one end, possibly a read error. The rearrangement uses TRBV5-6 and TRBJ2-2; D may correspond to TRBD1 or TRBD2 (5 bases each). CDR1 and CDR2 (germline): SGHDT, YYEEEE. CDR3 length equals 16 residues. The CDR3 here is CASSSTDSVNTGEPFF. CDR3 in DNA: TGTGCCAGCAGCTCCACAGACAGCGTGAACACCGGGGAGCCGTTTTTT.

This clonotype was seen a single time. One end of the junction fails to match germline, which may point to a read error. The chain is built from TRBV6-2 or TRBV6-3 and TRBJ1-1, with D uncertain. This CDR3 contains 14 residues. Germline V CDR1 and CDR2: MNHEY, SVGEGT. CDR3 in DNA: TGTGCCAGCAGTTACCGACTTGGGTCTCTTGGAGCTTTGTTC. Its protein product is CASSYRLGSLGALF.

This clonotype has a count of ten or more. The V gene is TRBV5-1, the J gene TRBJ1-5, with D hard to call. Germline CDR1 is SGHRS and CDR2 is YFSETQ. The length of the CDR3 is 15 residues. The ends were cut back, 7 bases at V and 7 bases at J, with 21 bases in the middle. The DNA of the CDR3 is TGCGCCAGCCGGGCGGATCCTCGGTCTGACCAGCCCCAGCATTTT. Amino acid sequence: CASRADPRSDQPQHF.